This T cell receptor (beta chain) was captured in a study of blood T cell repertoires in COVID-19. Study background: T cells, B-cell-depleted T cells, or PBMCs supplied cDNA or gDNA.

Authors' analysis steps: Nucleated cell number was recorded as an estimate derived from reference gene primer amplification. Assay: immunoSEQ multiplex PCR; the TCRdb copy retains only in-frame clones and omits some. Clonal size and the V and J genes are those of that table, whereas D and trimming came from the DNA. This sample has more than 350,000 clones; more than 75% occur once, and the top ten carry about 9.4%. CDR3 size: 12 residues. CDR1 is PRHDT and CDR2 is FYEKMQ in the germline V gene (reference sequence). The V segment lost 4 bases and the J segment 6 bases; nucleotides outside the gene matches: 2.

The source of this sequence is a woman between 25 and 40 years old with COVID-19, enrolled during active disease. Material for sequencing was peripheral blood. This chain joins TRBV13 and TRBJ2-7; 8 positions match TRBD2. CDR3 residues: CASSSAGGEQYF. The CDR3 nucleotides are TGTGCCAGCAGCTCTGCGGGGGGCGAGCAGTACTTC.